The sequence of this T cell receptor (beta chain) was determined in a study of blood T cell repertoires in COVID-19. Study at large: The analysed material was cDNA or gDNA that came from T cells, B-cell-depleted T cells, or PBMCs.

Donors were grouped by their self-reported clinical history. The CDR3 has 13 amino acids. In germline, CDR1 is MNHEY, CDR2 SVGAGI. J gave up 7 bases and V 0 bases, and 2 bases lay outside the gene matches. Clones were read by immunoSEQ multiplex PCR, and TCRdb kept only the in-frame ones, dropping some. In the table there are about 160,000 clones, 75% to 90% of which are singletons. The sample was PBMCs or T cells enriched from blood (not recorded which). The chain employs TRBV6-5 and TRBJ1-2; 7 positions match TRBD1. The source of this sequence is a woman aged 55-70 years who had recovered from COVID-19. The CDR3 coding sequence is TGTGCCAGCAGTTACTCGCCAGGGGGTGGCTACACCTTC. Its protein product is CASSYSPGGGYTF.